These T cell receptor beta chains were read from a single sample in a study of cytomegalovirus exposure and HLA in healthy donors. Libraries were prepared by immunoSEQ multiplex PCR; TCRdb keeps only in-frame clonotypes and omits some of them. The sample yields more than 50,000 clones, approximately 71% seen once. Sequences were obtained from PBMCs. The origin of the receptors is a middle-aged man in good health and CMV-seropositive. The CDR3 runs from the conserved cysteine through the conserved F or W. The D gene is left open where the match is weak. Clone size is given for some rows only: seen once, a few or many times, or a class if the clone is expanded.

d_call j_call v_call cdr3_length clone_size cdr3_nt cdr3_aa
. TRBJ1-4 TRBV18 12 . TGTGCCAGCTCACCGGGAGGGTCGTGGCTGTTTTTT CASSPGGSWLFF
. TRBJ1-6 TRBV30 15 . TGTGCCTGGAGTGTACCGGGTGGGGGGAGATCACCCCTCCACTTT CAWSVPGGGRSPLHF
. TRBJ2-5 TRBV5-1 14 . TGCGCCAGCAGCCTCTGGGGAGGACCCGAGACCCAGTACTTC CASSLWGGPETQYF
. TRBJ1-2 TRBV29-1 13 . TGCAGCGTTCTTTCAGGGTATAACTATGGCTACACCTTC CSVLSGYNYGYTF
. TRBJ2-7 TRBV18 13 . TGTGCCAGCTCACTGAGACAGGCCTACGAGCAGTACTTC CASSLRQAYEQYF
TRBD1 TRBJ1-2 TRBV29-1 14 . TGCAGCGTCCCAAGGGGGACAGGGAACTATGGCTACACCTTC CSVPRGTGNYGYTF
. TRBJ2-1 TRBV30 12 . TGTGCCTGGAGCCCCTTCTACAATGAGCAGTTCTTC CAWSPFYNEQFF
TRBD2 TRBJ2-2 TRBV9 18 few TGTGCCAGCAGCATGACTAGCGGAGGGGATGCGAACACCGGGGAGCTGTTTTTT CASSMTSGGDANTGELFF
TRBD2 TRBJ2-3 TRBV19 15 few TGTGCCAGTAGTACGGGACTAGCGGGCACAGATACGCAGTATTTT CASSTGLAGTDTQYF
. TRBJ1-1 TRBV28 18 . TGTGCCAGCAGTCTCACCCCACTCCGGCAGGGCCCCAACACTGAAGCTTTCTTT CASSLTPLRQGPNTEAFF
TRBD1 TRBJ1-6 TRBV5-1 14 . TGCGCCAGCAGCTTGGCTCAGGGGGCTTCACCCCTCCACTTT CASSLAQGASPLHF
. TRBJ2-2 TRBV5-6 13 few TGTGCCAGCAGCTTGGCGGGTACCGGGGAGCTGTTTTTT CASSLAGTGELFF
. TRBJ1-1 TRBV27 14 . TGTGCCAGCAGTTTAAGAGGGGGTGGCACTGAAGCTTTCTTT CASSLRGGGTEAFF
. TRBJ2-1 TRBV5-1 15 . TGCGCCAGCAGCTTGACAGGGATTACCCACAATGAGCAGTTCTTC CASSLTGITHNEQFF
. TRBJ1-5 TRBV27 15 . TGTGCCAGCAGTTTATCGTTTCAGGGAGGACAGCCCCAGCATTTT CASSLSFQGGQPQHF
. TRBJ2-1 TRBV6-1 17 . TGTGCCAGCAGTGAACCTGCCCTAGCGAGCTCCTACAATGAGCAGTTCTTC CASSEPALASSYNEQFF
. TRBJ1-1 TRBV5-1 14 . TGCGCCAGCAGCTTGGCCGGGGGGGCAACTGAAGCTTTCTTT CASSLAGGATEAFF
. TRBJ1-2 TRBV2 17 . TGTGCCAGCAGTGAGGGGACACCAGCCCGACCTAACTATGGCTACACCTTC CASSEGTPARPNYGYTF
. TRBJ1-1 TRBV5-5 14 many TGTGCCAGCAGCTTGGTTGCGAGTAACACTGAAGCTTTCTTT CASSLVASNTEAFF
. TRBJ1-1 TRBV14 15 few TGTGCCAGCAGCCAAGATAGGGGGAGTCTGACTGAAGCTTTCTTT CASSQDRGSLTEAFF
TRBD1 TRBJ1-1 TRBV27 12 few TGTGCCAGCAGGGGGACAGGGACTGAAGCTTTCTTT CASRGTGTEAFF
TRBD1 TRBJ2-2 TRBV27 16 once TGTGCCAGCAGTCCAGAGGACAGGGTTCTGATCGGGGAGCTGTTTTTT CASSPEDRVLIGELFF
. TRBJ2-2 TRBV7-9 13 medium-sized TGTGCCAGCGGACACCCCTCCACCGGGGAGCTGTTTTTT CASGHPSTGELFF
. TRBJ2-7 TRBV6-5 15 few TGTGCCAGCAGTTCGAAGGGGACATCTACCTACGAGCAGTACTTC CASSSKGTSTYEQYF
TRBD1 TRBJ1-2 TRBV30 13 . TGTGCCTGTGGACAGGGCAGTACCTATGGCTACACCTTC CACGQGSTYGYTF
TRBD2 TRBJ2-1 TRBV29-1 13 . TGCAGCGTTGAGGGGACTAGCGGAAATGAGCAGTTCTTC CSVEGTSGNEQFF
. TRBJ2-1 TRBV29-1 11 . TGCAGCGTTGGGGAGTGGAATGAGCAGTTCTTC CSVGEWNEQFF
TRBD1 TRBJ1-1 TRBV29-1 14 . TGCAGCACCAGGGACAGGGGGTTTTGGACTGAAGCTTTCTTT CSTRDRGFWTEAFF
. TRBJ2-7 TRBV9 14 . TGTGCCAGCAGCAAGAGCGGGTTGCCCCACGAGCAGTACTTC CASSKSGLPHEQYF
TRBD1 TRBJ2-1 TRBV11-3 15 . TGTGCCAGCAGCTTGTGGACAGGGGATAGAAATGAGCAGTTCTTC CASSLWTGDRNEQFF
. TRBJ2-7 TRBV5-1 14 . TGCGCCAGCAGCTTGACTAGCGGGACAGGGGAGCAGTACTTC CASSLTSGTGEQYF
TRBD2 TRBJ2-2 TRBV9 16 . TGTGCCAGCAGCGTAGGCCTAGCGGCGAACACCGGGGAGCTGTTTTTT CASSVGLAANTGELFF
TRBD1 TRBJ1-1 TRBV9 15 . TGTGCCAGCAGCGTACTGACAGGGGTGGGCACTGAAGCTTTCTTT CASSVLTGVGTEAFF
. TRBJ2-7 TRBV27 16 few TGTGCCAGCAGTCGGGGGGGCGACAGGGGGAAGTACGAGCAGTACTTC CASSRGGDRGKYEQYF
TRBD2 TRBJ2-5 TRBV5-1 14 . TGCGCCAGCAGCTTTGGCGGGGGACAAGAGACCCAGTACTTC CASSFGGGQETQYF
. TRBJ1-2 TRBV7-9 14 . TGTGCCAGCAGCCCCATAACAGAACTCTATGGCTACACCTTC CASSPITELYGYTF